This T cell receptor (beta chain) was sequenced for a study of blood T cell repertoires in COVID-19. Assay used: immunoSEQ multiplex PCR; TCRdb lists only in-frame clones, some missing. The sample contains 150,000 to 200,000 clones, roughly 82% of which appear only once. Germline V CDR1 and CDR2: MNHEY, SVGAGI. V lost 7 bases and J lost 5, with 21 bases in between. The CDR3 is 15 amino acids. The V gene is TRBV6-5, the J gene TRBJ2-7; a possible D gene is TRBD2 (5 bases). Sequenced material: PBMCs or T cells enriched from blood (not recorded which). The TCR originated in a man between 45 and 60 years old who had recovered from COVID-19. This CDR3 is CASIKRVGVRDEQYF. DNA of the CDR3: TGTGCCAGCATCAAACGAGTCGGGGTCAGAGACGAGCAGTACTTC.